The 32 T cell receptor beta chains below come from one sample, sequenced in a study of T-cell reconstitution after alpha-beta-depleted transplantation in children. Molecular barcoding with unique molecular identifiers was used for the TCRbeta library. TCRdb independently ran MiXCR on the PCR reads; one entry per CDR3 protein. The sample has a few hundred thousand distinct CDR3 sequences; roughly 21% are singletons. The sequences come from PBMCs, mostly from graft donor cells, collected 180 days after TCRalphabeta/CD19-depleted stem cell transplant. The source is a male patient aged 10-17 years who had a stem cell transplant for acute lymphoblastic leukemia, so the T cells may come from the graft donor.

The V call is TRBV7-9, the J call TRBJ2-2; D is possibly TRBD1 (6 bases). In germline, CDR1 is SEHNR, CDR2 FQNEAQ (reference sequence). The ends were cut back, 0 bases at V and 4 bases at J, with 9 bases in the middle. The CDR3 extends over 15 amino acids. As DNA, the CDR3 is TGTGCCAGCAGCTTAGCGGGGGCAGTCACCGGGGAGCTGTTTTTT. Residues: CASSLAGAVTGELFF.

The chain employs TRBV24-1 and TRBJ2-3, with 8 nucleotides matching TRBD1. The V segment lost 5 bases and the J segment 3 bases; nucleotides outside the gene matches: 3. CDR1 and CDR2 (germline): KGHDR, SFDVKD. This CDR3 spans 14 amino acids. As DNA, the CDR3 is TGTGCCACCAGTGGGGACAGGACTACAGATACGCAGTATTTT. It specifies CATSGDRTTDTQYF.

On this clonotype itself: The CDR3 does not end in the conserved phenylalanine or tryptophan, so this is likely a read error. J is TRBJ1-2 and V is TRBV7-7, with TRBD1 matching 10 bases. V shed 1 base, J shed 6 bases, and the junction held 5 bases outside the gene matches. The CDR3 contains 15 residues. Germline V gene sequence: CDR1 SSHAT, CDR2 FNYEAQ (reference sequence). This CDR3 reads CASSLVGTGVNGYTS. Here the CDR3 DNA reads TGTGCCAGCAGCTTAGTGGGGACAGGGGTTAATGGCTACACCTCC.

The chain has TRBV28 and TRBJ2-7; 10 bases are shared with TRBD1. Germline V lookup: CDR1 MDHEN, CDR2 SYDVKM. This CDR3 region has 18 residues. V trimming: 5 bases; J trimming: 3 bases; junction bases outside the gene matches: 16. The CDR3 here is CASSPAGQGIGRVYEQYF. The CDR3 DNA reads as TGTGCCAGCAGTCCTGCGGGACAGGGGATCGGGAGGGTCTACGAGCAGTACTTC. The full variable domain, rest sourced from reference TRBV28 and TRBJ2-7, is DVKVTQSSRYLVKRTGEKVFLECVQDMDHENMFWYRQDPGLGLRLIYFSYDVKMKEKGDIPEGYSVSREKKERFSLILESASTNQTSMYLCASSPAGQGIGRVYEQYFGPGTRLTVT.

V gene TRBV12-3 or TRBV12-4 combines with J gene TRBJ2-7; D is perhaps TRBD1 (7 bases). The CDR3 consists of 15 residues. V lost 6 bases and J lost 4, with 19 bases in between. DNA of the CDR3: TGTGCCAGCAGGACGGGAGACAGGGCGGTTTACGAGCAGTACTTC. Translating it yields CASRTGDRAVYEQYF.

This clonotype has only a few counts. V gene TRBV7-3 combines with J gene TRBJ2-1; TRBD2 matches 16 bases. Germline assignment: CDR1 SGHTA and CDR2 FQGTGA. This CDR3 comprises 20 residues. Trimming at V came to 1 base and at J to 4 bases, leaving 10 bases not matched to a gene. CDR3 sequence reads: CASSLNRRGLAGGKYNEQFF. CDR3 bases: TGTGCCAGCAGCTTAAATCGACGGGGACTAGCGGGAGGGAAGTACAATGAGCAGTTCTTC.

V is TRBV9 and J is TRBJ2-7; 7 positions match TRBD2. CDR1 and CDR2 (germline): SGDLS, YYNGEE. The CDR3 is made up of 15 amino acids. Unmatched junction bases numbered 5, after V lost 0 bases and J lost 2 bases. This chain's CDR3 is CASSVEVGGAYEQYF. Written as DNA, the CDR3 is TGTGCCAGCAGCGTAGAGGTGGGAGGGGCCTACGAGCAGTACTTC. The full variable domain, in which reference TRBV9 and TRBJ2-7 provide the parts outside the CDR3, is DSGVTQTPKHLITATGQRVTLRCSPRSGDLSVYWYQQSLDQGLQFLIQYYNGEERAKGNILERFSAQQFPDLHSELNLSSLELGDSALYFCASSVEVGGAYEQYFGPGTRLTVT.

The chain combines TRBV5-1 with TRBJ2-7; possible D gene TRBD2, 5 bases. The germline gives CDR1 SGHRS, CDR2 YFSETQ. The V end lost 2 bases, the J end lost 0 bases, and 18 bases lay between the germline ends. This CDR3 contains 17 residues. The CDR3 sequence: CASSFLPDIGSSYEQYF. DNA of the CDR3: TGCGCCAGCAGCTTCTTACCGGATATTGGGAGCTCCTACGAGCAGTACTTC.

This chain joins TRBV12-3 or TRBV12-4 and TRBJ2-3; 10 nucleotides match TRBD2. The CDR3 has 18 residues. Trimming took 2 bases from V and 2 from J; bases not matched to a gene: 10. The CDR3 region has the DNA TGTGCCAGCAGTTTAAGTCGGACGCTAGCGGGGGACACAGATACGCAGTATTTT. It codes for CASSLSRTLAGDTDTQYF.

The chain carries TRBV30 and TRBJ1-2; 11 positions agree with TRBD1. The CDR3 loop spans 13 amino acids. The germline V gene encodes CDR1 GTSNPN and CDR2 SVGIG (reference sequence). V lost 3 bases to trimming and J lost 5 bases; unmatched junction nucleotides: 2. In nucleotides, the CDR3 is TGTGCCTGGAGGGACAGGGGGCCATATGGCTACACCTTC. Amino acid sequence: CAWRDRGPYGYTF.

V is TRBV5-5 and J is TRBJ1-2; the match to TRBD1 covers 7 bases. The CDR3 extends over 14 amino acids. With V trimmed by 1 base and J by 5 bases, 5 bases remained unmatched. Germline-derived CDR1 and CDR2 are SGHKS and YYEKEE (reference sequence). As DNA, the CDR3 is TGTGCCAGCAGCTTGCCACAGGGGACTTATGGCTACACCTTC. This encodes CASSLPQGTYGYTF.

About this clonotype: Because the CDR3 is missing its conserved closing phenylalanine or tryptophan, this is likely a read error. The DNA is omitted, as the CDR3 cannot be located on it reliably, and the CDR3 follows TCRdb's listing. This sequence joins TRBV15 and TRBJ2-7; the table's D call, TRBD1, was not checked against the DNA. From germline, CDR1 is LNHNV and CDR2 YYDKDF (reference sequence). The CDR3 extends over 12 residues, inclusive of both ends. The CDR3 sequence is CATSRHRDRIII.

Note on this clonotype: A read error may account for a junction end that differs from germline. This sequence joins TRBV6-5 and TRBJ1-3; TRBD1 matches at 7 bases. CDR1 MNHEY and CDR2 SVGAGI come from the germline V gene. This CDR3 comprises 18 residues. The CDR3 sequence is CASSYFPTARGPGNTIHF. The CDR3 DNA follows: TGTGCCAGCAGTTACTTCCCGACGGCGAGGGGGCCTGGAAACACCATACATTTT.

With respect to this clonotype: A junction boundary mismatches the germline segment, possibly from a read error. The genes are TRBV6-5 and TRBJ2-2, with a possible D match to TRBD2 (5 bases). The germline V gene encodes CDR1 MNHEY and CDR2 SVGAGI. The CDR3 covers 14 residues. The CDR3: CASSYRAPTGELSF. CDR3 in DNA: TGTGCCAGCAGTTATAGGGCACCGACCGGGGAGCTGTCTTTT.

Only a few counts were recorded for this clonotype. The V and J genes are TRBV12-3 or TRBV12-4 and TRBJ1-2, with 9 nucleotides matching TRBD1. The junction had 9 bases not matched to a gene; V was cut back by 5 bases and J by 5 bases. The CDR3 length is 15 residues. The CDR3 loop reads CASSPSDRGSYGYTF. Written as DNA, the CDR3 is TGTGCCAGCAGTCCTTCGGACAGGGGTTCATATGGCTACACCTTC.

This chain's CDR3 is CASSSYQGSGYTF. Written as DNA, the CDR3 is TGTGCCAGCAGCTCATACCAAGGCAGTGGCTACACCTTC. The V gene is TRBV7-3, the J gene TRBJ1-2, with no clear D. Germline values: CDR1 SGHTA, CDR2 FQGTGA. The CDR3 length is 13 residues. V dropped 4 bases and J dropped 7 bases, with 13 bases sitting between them.

This clonotype was seen more than once but under ten times. This rearrangement joins TRBV7-9 to TRBJ1-5; a weak D match, TRBD1 (5 bases). CDR3 length: 14 residues. V lost 3 bases to trimming and J lost 4 bases, with 10 bases between them. Germline V lookup: CDR1 SEHNR, CDR2 FQNEAQ (reference sequence). CDR3 loop: CASSFETVNQPQHF. CDR3 bases: TGTGCCAGCAGCTTCGAGACAGTAAATCAGCCCCAGCATTTT. Drawing the rest from reference TRBV7-9 and TRBJ1-5, the complete variable domain is DTGVSQNPRHKITKRGQNVTFRCDPISEHNRLYWYRQTLGQGPEFLTYFQNEAQLEKSRLLSDRFSAERPKGSFSTLEIQRTEQGDSAMYLCASSFETVNQPQHFGDGTRLSIL.

A few counts support this clonotype. V gene TRBV6-5 combines with J gene TRBJ2-5; TRBD1 is a possible D gene (5 bases). Between the trimmed V and J ends, which lost 2 bases and 7 bases, there was a span of 11 bases. The germline V gene has CDR1 MNHEY and CDR2 SVGAGI. This CDR3 is 13 amino acids long. The CDR3 DNA follows: TGTGCCAGCAGTTACCCCCAGGGTGGGACCCAGTACTTC. Protein product: CASSYPQGGTQYF.

This clonotype was counted ten times or more. The V gene is TRBV4-1, the J gene TRBJ2-5, with unresolved D. V was trimmed by 0 bases and J by 4 bases, leaving 9 bases between them. CDR3 size: 14 residues. The V gene's germline CDR1 is MGHRA and CDR2 YSYEKL. The CDR3 reads CASSQDPRRETQYF. In DNA, the CDR3 is TGCGCCAGCAGCCAAGACCCAAGGAGAGAGACCCAGTACTTC.

The V gene is TRBV9, the J gene TRBJ2-7, with 9 nucleotides matching TRBD2. Unmatched junction bases numbered 7, after V lost 0 bases and J lost 3 bases. This CDR3 is 16 amino acids long. Germline-derived CDR1 and CDR2 are SGDLS and YYNGEE. CDR3 amino acids: CASSVGSSGSIYEQYF. CDR3 nucleotides: TGTGCCAGCAGCGTAGGGAGTAGCGGGAGTATCTACGAGCAGTACTTC.

The chain combines TRBV7-9 with TRBJ2-7, with D perhaps given as TRBD1 or TRBD2 (5 bases each). The CDR3 contains 13 residues. V lost 5 bases, J lost 5 bases, and 13 bases lay in between. Germline loops: CDR1 SEHNR, CDR2 FQNEAQ (reference sequence). CDR3 sequence: CASSPGTADEQYF. Written as DNA, the CDR3 is TGTGCCAGCAGCCCGGGGACGGCGGACGAGCAGTACTTC.

This chain uses TRBV6-5 with TRBJ2-7; perhaps TRBD2 as D (5 bases). This CDR3 region has 15 residues. CDR1 is MNHEY and CDR2 is SVGAGI in the germline V gene. The V end was cut by 0 bases, the J end by 0 bases, with 9 bases between. CDR3 coding DNA: TGTGCCAGCAGTTACTCGCGAGGGAGCTCCTACGAGCAGTACTTC. Translation gives CASSYSRGSSYEQYF.

This clonotype was counted a single time. V and J are TRBV12-3 or TRBV12-4 and TRBJ2-3, with D maybe TRBD1 (6 bases). CDR3 length: 14 amino acids. Trimming removed 3 bases from V and 2 bases from J, with 9 bases in between. As DNA, the CDR3 is TGTGCCAGCAGTTTTACAGGGCCCACAGATACGCAGTATTTT. It is translated as CASSFTGPTDTQYF.

The sample holds many counts of this clonotype. The chain carries TRBV18 and TRBJ2-7, with 8 bases lining up with TRBD2. The length of the CDR3 is 14 residues. CDR1 and CDR2 from the germline V gene are KGHSH and LQKENI. V was clipped by 6 bases and J by 5 bases; unmatched bases: 9. CDR3 region: CASSRGGGLHEQYF. CDR3 coding DNA: TGTGCCAGCTCCCGCGGCGGGGGGCTCCACGAGCAGTACTTC.

V usage is TRBV5-1 and J usage is TRBJ2-2; no firm D call. V dropped 1 base and J dropped 0 bases, with 7 bases sitting between them. CDR1 and CDR2 (germline): SGHRS, YFSETQ. This CDR3 is 15 amino acids long. As DNA, the CDR3 is TGCGCCAGCAGCTTGAAATTCGCGAACACCGGGGAGCTGTTTTTT. It translates to CASSLKFANTGELFF.

The chain has TRBV5-1 and TRBJ2-7; 10 bases line up with TRBD1. Germline loops: CDR1 SGHRS, CDR2 YFSETQ. With V trimmed by 3 bases and J by 3 bases, 9 bases remained unmatched. The CDR3 spans 16 residues. The CDR3 DNA sequence: TGCGCCAGCAGCTCTTACCGGGACAGGGGCTTCTACGAGCAGTACTTC. Translating it yields CASSSYRDRGFYEQYF.

There are many counts of this clonotype. The chain is built from TRBV9 and TRBJ2-2; D ambiguous. The CDR3 covers 15 residues. The ends were cut back, 0 bases at V and 1 base at J, with 7 bases in the middle. Germline V gene data show CDR1 as SGDLS and CDR2 as YYNGEE. Here the CDR3 DNA reads TGTGCCAGCAGCGTAGACGAGCGGAACACCGGGGAGCTGTTTTTT. It codes for CASSVDERNTGELFF.

This clonotype turned up a few times. This sequence joins TRBV20-1 and TRBJ2-1, with 12 nucleotides matching TRBD2. The V segment lost 3 bases and the J segment 0 bases; nucleotides outside the gene matches: 0. This CDR3 comprises 15 residues. Germline V gene lookup returns CDR1 DFQATT and CDR2 SNEGSKA (reference sequence). CDR3 residues: CSARTSGSSYNEQFF. The CDR3 DNA reads TGCAGTGCTAGGACTAGCGGGAGCTCCTACAATGAGCAGTTCTTC.

The sample holds a few counts of this clonotype. The chain links TRBV6-1 to TRBJ2-4; the match to TRBD2 covers 13 bases. Germline V gene data show CDR1 as MNHNS and CDR2 as SASEGT. The CDR3 is 19 residues long. J gave up 0 bases and V 6 bases, and 11 bases lay outside the gene matches. The CDR3 nucleotides are TGTGCCAGCAGCAAACTAGCGGGAGGGGCCAAAGGAGCCAAAAACATTCAGTACTTC. It translates to CASSKLAGGAKGAKNIQYF.

The V call is TRBV5-1, the J call TRBJ2-3, with 9 bases matching TRBD1. Germline trimming cut 0 bases from V and 4 bases from J; bases unmatched to any gene: 9. This CDR3 region has 17 residues. Germline CDR1 reads SGHRS; CDR2 reads YFSETQ. In nucleotides, the CDR3 is TGCGCCAGCAGCTTGGGCCCGGGACAGGGCCGAGCAGATACGCAGTATTTT. This encodes CASSLGPGQGRADTQYF.

V is TRBV12-3 or TRBV12-4 and J is TRBJ1-5; a possible D gene is TRBD1 (5 bases). This CDR3 region has 17 residues. Trimming took 6 bases from V and 0 from J, leaving 18 bases between them. The CDR3 DNA reads TGTGCCAGCAGGGGGTACCGGACACCTTATAGCAATCAGCCCCAGCATTTT. Translation: CASRGYRTPYSNQPQHF.

The gene calls are TRBV12-3 or TRBV12-4 and TRBJ2-3; no clear D. This CDR3 has 11 amino acids. V was clipped by 7 bases and J by 5 bases, with 7 bases between them. The CDR3 sequence: CASTRGDTQYF. The CDR3 DNA is TGTGCCAGCACGCGCGGAGATACGCAGTATTTT.